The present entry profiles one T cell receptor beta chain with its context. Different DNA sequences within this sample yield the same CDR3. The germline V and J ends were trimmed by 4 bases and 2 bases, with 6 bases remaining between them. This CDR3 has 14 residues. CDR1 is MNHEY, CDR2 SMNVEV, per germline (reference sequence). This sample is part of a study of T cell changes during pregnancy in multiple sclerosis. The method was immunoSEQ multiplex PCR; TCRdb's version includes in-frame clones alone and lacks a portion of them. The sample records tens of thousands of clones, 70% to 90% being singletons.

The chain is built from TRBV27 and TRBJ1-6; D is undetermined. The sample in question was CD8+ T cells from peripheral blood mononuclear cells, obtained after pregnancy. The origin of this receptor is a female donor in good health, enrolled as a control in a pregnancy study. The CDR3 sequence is CASSSRAYNSPLHF. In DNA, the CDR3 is TGTGCCAGCAGTTCCCGGGCCTATAATTCACCCCTCCACTTT.